This record covers a single T cell receptor beta chain. There is no known antigen for this receptor. No base qualities exist here, and no much larger clone lies one base off it. TCRbeta CDR3 regions were amplified from genomic DNA using the immunoSEQ Assay, a bias-controlled multiplex PCR. As for how the authors treated the data: Within the assay, amplification of reference gene primers was used to estimate how many nucleated cells each sample contained. To quantify the absolute abundance of each unique TCRbeta CDR3 rearrangement, sequence reads were collapsed and filtered. For each sample, productive Simpson clonality was calculated by taking the square root of Simpson's diversity index across productive rearrangements. Here the immuneACCESS table is served through TCRdb, limited to in-frame sequences with V and J called. Missing clones are a known gap in these copies; in checked studies unresolved V genes cover under half, and the rest lacks a known reason. The V and J calls and clone size come from that table; D and trimming were worked out from the DNA. For this sample there are about 240,000 clones; approximately 83% appear just once. 1.9% of the sample is held by the ten biggest clonotypes.

This sample is drawn from a study of blood T cell repertoires in COVID-19 (TCRdb year 2020). Notes on the research overall: Samples from collaborators originated in the United States, Italy and Spain and spanned both the acute and convalescent phases of COVID-19. A freely available public database, intended as a resource for researchers studying the immune response to SARS-CoV-2, is where the repertoires were released. The samples were drawn from the first 160 participants of the ongoing ImmuneRACE study and from over a thousand subjects provided by 6 global collaborators. The material from the prospective study consisted of cDNA or gDNA derived from T cells, B-cell-depleted T cells, or PBMCs. Sample metadata almost always included a de-identified subject ID, COVID-19 status, age in years and sex. Subjects who had been exposed to COVID-19, were actively infected with it, or had recovered from it provided the deeply sampled blood TCRbeta repertoires that made up the dataset. Where available, HLA class I and class II types were taken from metadata supplied by the sample provider and were not determined by assay-based typing.

The CDR3, cysteine through phenylalanine, is 16 amino acids long. Of the read, only the CDR3 DNA is kept; its 48 bases are in frame from base 1. Sequences SGHDT (CDR1) and YYEEEE (CDR2) are obtained from the germline V gene. Trimming accounts for 0 bases at V and 4 bases at J, while the number of junction bases matched to no gene is 7. Another Seattle source contributed samples from volunteer blood donors who had recovered from COVID-19. Collaborating institutions collected whole blood in K2EDTA tubes following their own protocols. Collaborator samples were shipped for TCRbeta analysis as frozen whole blood, isolated PBMCs, or DNA extracted from either sample type. Results the study describes overall, beyond this receptor: The quantity of clinical and demographic metadata differed by source and by participant and was supplied without curation.

The specimen sequenced was peripheral blood. The sequence was obtained from a man aged 25 to 40 who had recovered from COVID-19. Here the chain combines TRBV5-6 and TRBJ2-5, with 9 central nucleotides matching TRBD2. The DNA is TGTGCCAGCAGCTTGGGAGCGGGTAGCGGGGGAGAGACCCAGTACTTC. Translation gives CASSLGAGSGGETQYF.